This T cell receptor (beta chain) derives from a study of technical replicates of blood from several donors. The ends lost 0 bases at V and 4 bases at J; junction bases unmatched: 6. CDR1 is SGDLS and CDR2 is YYNGEE in the germline V gene. The CDR3 loop spans 16 amino acids. Data came from immunoSEQ multiplex PCR; TCRdb stores just in-frame clones and leaves some out. The table has more than 65,000 clones, roughly 91% seen once; the top ten hold about 0.4%. The chain uses TRBV9 and TRBJ1-5, with 8 bases matching TRBD1. Sequenced input: T cells isolated from PBMCs. The TCR comes from a human donor in good health. This CDR3 is CASSVGTGGRNQPQHF. As DNA, the CDR3 is TGTGCCAGCAGCGTAGGCACAGGGGGAAGAAATCAGCCCCAGCATTTT. The complete variable domain, with remaining parts taken from reference TRBV9 and TRBJ1-5, reads DSGVTQTPKHLITATGQRVTLRCSPRSGDLSVYWYQQSLDQGLQFLIQYYNGEERAKGNILERFSAQQFPDLHSELNLSSLELGDSALYFCASSVGTGGRNQPQHFGDGTRLSIL.